One T cell receptor beta chain is described in this entry. Its antigen remains unidentified. This sample was taken from a study of shared clonotypes between healthy human individuals. Regarding the study as a whole: Larger richness was generally estimated for naive than memory subsets.

The CDR3 loop spans 15 amino acids. Germline CDR1 reads LNHDA; CDR2 reads SQIVND (reference sequence). The germline V and J ends were trimmed by 4 bases and 4 bases, with 11 bases remaining between them. Evenly divided among several immunoSEQ plates was the genomic DNA of each subset. Data came from immunoSEQ multiplex PCR; TCRdb stores just in-frame clones and leaves some out. The table shows about 1 million clones, with approximately 70% occurring only once. Every donor, a Caucasian adult, lived in Nashville, Tennessee. This clonotype was obtained from a man between 18 and 35 years old in good health. V gene TRBV19 combines with J gene TRBJ2-6, with D uncertain. Sequencing was done on a sample of memory CD4+ T cells sorted from blood. Subset defined: CD45RA-negative fraction. The DNA of the CDR3 is TGTGCCAGTAGTAACGAGTATTCAGGGGCCAACGTCCTGACTTTC. Protein product: CASSNEYSGANVLTF.